The next 32 T cell receptor beta chains were all read from a single sample in a study of T cell repertoires in cytomegalovirus infection. Their recognized antigens are unknown. TCRdb itself ran the reads through MiXCR, one entry per CDR3 protein. The repertoire consists of under 200,000 distinct CDR3 sequences, with less than 25% occurring once and the leading ten covering under 30%. This specimen was CD8+ T cells from cultured PBMCs, taken from culture after CMV antigen stimulation. These receptors were obtained from a human donor in good health (CMV status not recorded). Some clones in this sample may be carry-over from other donors' samples.

In its sample, this clonotype was seen a few times. The chain links TRBV12-3 or TRBV12-4 to TRBJ2-7; 8 bases align to TRBD1. The CDR3 is made up of 16 amino acids. Losses at the gene ends were 5 bases for V and 1 base for J; bases not matched to a gene: 10. The CDR3, as DNA: TGTGCCAGCAGTCAAACCCCCGGGACAGGTTCCTACGAGCAGTACTTC. This translates into CASSQTPGTGSYEQYF.

J is TRBJ1-1 and V is TRBV9; D not resolved. The ends were cut back, 0 bases at V and 3 bases at J, with 6 bases in the middle. This CDR3 has 13 residues. Germline CDR1 SGDLS, CDR2 YYNGEE. The CDR3: CASSVGQYTEAFF. CDR3 nucleotide sequence: TGTGCCAGCAGCGTAGGGCAGTACACTGAAGCTTTCTTT. The whole variable domain, filled in from reference TRBV9 and TRBJ1-1, reads DSGVTQTPKHLITATGQRVTLRCSPRSGDLSVYWYQQSLDQGLQFLIQYYNGEERAKGNILERFSAQQFPDLHSELNLSSLELGDSALYFCASSVGQYTEAFFGQGTRLTVV.

The V call is TRBV4-2, the J call TRBJ1-1, with TRBD1 matching 7 bases. Germline loops: CDR1 LGHNA, CDR2 YNFKEQ. V trimming: 6 bases; J trimming: 4 bases; junction bases outside the gene matches: 8. The CDR3 is made up of 14 amino acids. As DNA, the CDR3 is TGTGCCAGCAGTTACGGACAGGTGGGCACTGAAGCTTTCTTT. Translating it yields CASSYGQVGTEAFF.

The chain recombines TRBV29-1 with TRBJ2-1; D not resolved. The length of the CDR3 is 15 residues. The germline CDR1 and CDR2 sequences are SQVTM and ANQGSEA. V lost 1 base and J 0 bases, leaving 10 bases between the germline ends. The CDR3 DNA is TGCAGCGTTGAAGGCCAGGAGAGCTCCTACAATGAGCAGTTCTTC. It specifies CSVEGQESSYNEQFF.

This chain joins TRBV20-1 and TRBJ2-7, with D maybe TRBD1 (5 bases). Trimming left V 2 bases short and J 4 bases short, with 6 bases between. The length of the CDR3 is 11 residues. CDR1 DFQATT and CDR2 SNEGSKA come from the germline V gene (reference sequence). The CDR3 loop reads CSARRGYEQYF. In DNA, the CDR3 is TGCAGTGCTAGAAGGGGTTACGAGCAGTACTTC.

In DNA, the CDR3 is TGTGCCAGCAGCTTTTCCGAGGACAGGGGTATCGATGAGCAGTTCTTC. Its translation is CASSFSEDRGIDEQFF. V is TRBV7-2 and J is TRBJ2-1; 9 bases fit TRBD1. The CDR3 covers 16 residues. Germline V gene lookup returns CDR1 SGHTA and CDR2 FQGNSA. V trimming: 3 bases; J trimming: 8 bases; junction bases outside the gene matches: 11.

This clonotype appeared a few times. The chain employs TRBV3-1 and TRBJ2-7; D possibly corresponds to TRBD2 (6 bases). Germline V gene sequence: CDR1 LGHDT, CDR2 YNNKEL (reference sequence). The CDR3 runs 13 residues. V dropped 6 bases and J dropped 5 bases, with 14 bases sitting between them. Here the CDR3 reads CASRRLGAHEQYF. For the CDR3, the DNA is TGTGCCAGCAGGAGACTAGGAGCCCACGAGCAGTACTTC.

The CDR3 loop reads CASRGLAGGGWSNTEAFF. As DNA, the CDR3 is TGTGCCAGCAGGGGCCTGGCGGGCGGTGGGTGGTCAAACACTGAAGCTTTCTTT. The J gene is TRBJ1-1, the V gene TRBV28; no firm D call. The V end lost 6 bases, the J end lost 2 bases, and 25 bases lay between the germline ends. CDR3 size: 18 residues. Germline-derived CDR1 and CDR2 are MDHEN and SYDVKM.

This clonotype showed up just a few times. V usage is TRBV12-3 or TRBV12-4 and J usage is TRBJ2-1, with no clear D. This CDR3 is built from 14 residues. With 1 base removed from V and 6 bases from J, the gap between germline ends came to 10 bases. The CDR3 spells CASSLGRRLNEQFF. CDR3 nucleotides: TGTGCCAGCAGTTTAGGCAGGCGACTCAATGAGCAGTTCTTC.

The chain joins TRBV12-3 or TRBV12-4 to TRBJ1-1; the match to TRBD1 covers 7 bases. J gave up 5 bases and V 5 bases, and 14 bases lay outside the gene matches. This CDR3 comprises 16 residues. The CDR3 sequence is CASSPSGTVMGTEAFF. The CDR3 bases are TGTGCCAGCAGTCCCTCCGGGACAGTGATGGGGACTGAAGCTTTCTTT.

CDR3: CASSGQFSTDTQYF. CDR3 DNA: TGTGCCAGTAGCGGACAGTTCTCCACAGATACGCAGTATTTT. This rearrangement joins TRBV19 to TRBJ2-3; D might be TRBD1 (6 bases). Germline loops: CDR1 LNHDA, CDR2 SQIVND (reference sequence). V lost 6 bases to trimming and J lost 2 bases, with 12 bases between them. This CDR3 is 14 amino acids long.

This chain links TRBV9 with TRBJ2-7, with 8 bases that match TRBD1. CDR1 is SGDLS, CDR2 YYNGEE, per germline. CDR3 length: 14 residues. The V gene end was trimmed by 4 bases and the J gene end by 5 bases; junction bases not matched to a gene: 8. CDR3 in DNA: TGTGCCAGCAGCCCATGGGACAGGAGGGACGAGCAGTACTTC. It specifies CASSPWDRRDEQYF.

This clonotype was observed many times. This chain joins TRBV5-4 and TRBJ2-7, with 9 bases that match TRBD1. Trimming removed 4 bases from V and 3 bases from J; junction bases left unmatched: 2. From germline, CDR1 is SGHNT and CDR2 YYREEE (reference sequence). The CDR3 consists of 13 residues. CDR3 amino acids: CASSRGQGYEQYF. CDR3 DNA sequence: TGTGCCAGCAGCCGGGGACAGGGCTACGAGCAGTACTTC. The entire variable domain, with the rest obtained from reference TRBV5-4 and TRBJ2-7, is as follows: ETGVTQSPTHLIKTRGQQVTLRCSSQSGHNTVSWYQQALGQGPQFIFQYYREEENGRGNFPPRFSGLQFPNYSSELNVNALELDDSALYLCASSRGQGYEQYFGPGTRLTVT.

This clonotype was recorded a few times. This sequence joins TRBV27 and TRBJ2-5; perhaps D is TRBD1 or TRBD2 (5 bases each). V lost 5 bases to trimming and J lost 2 bases, with 21 bases between them. Germline V gene sequence: CDR1 MNHEY, CDR2 SMNVEV (reference sequence). There are 17 residues in the CDR3. CDR3 sequence reads: CASSNSSSGRDQETQYF. The CDR3 nucleotides read TGTGCCAGCAGTAATTCTTCCTCGGGACGCGATCAAGAGACCCAGTACTTC.

This clonotype was observed a handful of times. The chain has TRBV12-3 or TRBV12-4 and TRBJ1-2; a possible D gene is TRBD1 (5 bases). V was trimmed by 3 bases and J by 8 bases, leaving 10 bases between them. The CDR3 runs 12 residues. The CDR3, as DNA: TGTGCCAGCAGTTTCTCAGGGCAGGGCTACACCTTC. Its translation: CASSFSGQGYTF.

This clonotype was observed at least ten times. V gene TRBV6-5 combines with J gene TRBJ2-2; D call uncertain. Germline CDR1 and CDR2: MNHEY and SVGAGI. The CDR3 is 14 residues long. V lost 1 base and J lost 7, with 10 bases in between. CDR3 in amino acids: CASSYYVGIGELFF. For the CDR3, the DNA is TGTGCCAGCAGTTACTACGTCGGCATCGGGGAGCTGTTTTTT.

V usage is TRBV9 and J usage is TRBJ2-7; no definite D call. The germline V and J ends were trimmed by 3 bases and 5 bases, with 9 bases remaining between them. CDR1 and CDR2 from the germline V gene are SGDLS and YYNGEE. This CDR3 region has 12 residues. This CDR3 is CASSANDNEQYF. Here the CDR3 DNA reads TGTGCCAGCAGCGCAAACGACAACGAGCAGTACTTC. Complete variable domain (other parts from reference TRBV9 and TRBJ2-7): DSGVTQTPKHLITATGQRVTLRCSPRSGDLSVYWYQQSLDQGLQFLIQYYNGEERAKGNILERFSAQQFPDLHSELNLSSLELGDSALYFCASSANDNEQYFGPGTRLTVT.

This sequence joins TRBV4-2 and TRBJ2-3, with a possible D match to TRBD1 (5 bases). CDR3 length: 15 amino acids. The ends were cut back, 5 bases at V and 1 base at J, with 13 bases in the middle. Germline assignment: CDR1 LGHNA and CDR2 YNFKEQ. CDR3 in amino acids: CASSGLGPRTDTQYF. In DNA form, the CDR3 reads TGTGCCAGCAGCGGGCTGGGGCCCCGCACAGATACGCAGTATTTT.

The chain couples TRBV7-6 to TRBJ1-1; no clear D gene. The CDR3 has 14 residues. V shed 5 bases and J shed 0 bases, with 10 bases lying between them. The germline CDR1 and CDR2 sequences are SGHVS and FNYEAQ. CDR3 protein: CASSGRHMNTEAFF. CDR3 DNA sequence: TGTGCCAGCAGCGGGAGACATATGAACACTGAAGCTTTCTTT.

This clonotype was detected only a few times. V and J are TRBV7-2 and TRBJ2-2, with unresolved D. The CDR3 is 17 residues long. Trimming left V 1 base short and J 2 bases short, with 14 bases between. Germline assignment: CDR1 SGHTA and CDR2 FQGNSA. The CDR3 DNA reads TGTGCCAGCAGCTTAGATCCGGCGGCCCGAAACACCGGGGAGCTGTTTTTT. Translation: CASSLDPAARNTGELFF.

This chain links TRBV7-2 with TRBJ1-5, with D perhaps matching TRBD1 (5 bases). Germline lookup yields CDR1 SGHTA and CDR2 FQGNSA. V was shortened by 5 bases and J by 0 bases, with 11 bases between the two germline ends. This CDR3 contains 15 residues. This chain's CDR3 is CASSPGGRSNQPQHF. CDR3 DNA sequence: TGTGCCAGCAGCCCGGGGGGTCGTAGCAATCAGCCCCAGCATTTT.

This clonotype was found a few times. This chain links TRBV7-9 with TRBJ1-6, with D tentatively TRBD1 (6 bases). The CDR3 has 12 residues. CDR1 is SEHNR, CDR2 FQNEAQ, per germline (reference sequence). The V end was cut by 4 bases, the J end by 8 bases, with 6 bases between. The CDR3 is CASSSGDSPLHF. As DNA, the CDR3 is TGTGCCAGCAGCTCAGGGGATTCACCCCTCCACTTT.

This clonotype was counted only a few times. The chain joins TRBV14 to TRBJ2-5; TRBD2 aligns across 11 bases. Germline assignment: CDR1 SGHDN and CDR2 FVKESK. The CDR3 extends over 21 amino acids. V lost 0 bases to trimming and J lost 2 bases; unmatched junction nucleotides: 17. CDR3 nucleotides: TGTGCCAGCAGCCAAGATCTTCAGCTAGCGGGGGGCTCGACAACTCAAGAGACCCAGTACTTC. The encoded protein is CASSQDLQLAGGSTTQETQYF.

The chain recombines TRBV5-4 with TRBJ1-1, with a weak D call TRBD1 (6 bases). Germline loops: CDR1 SGHNT, CDR2 YYREEE (reference sequence). The CDR3 has 14 residues. The V gene lost 4 bases and the J gene lost 4 bases, with 14 bases spanning the gap. The CDR3 region is CASSHPTGFTEAFF. CDR3 DNA: TGTGCCAGCAGCCACCCAACAGGGTTCACTGAAGCTTTCTTT.

This chain connects TRBV15 to TRBJ2-1, with D maybe TRBD2 (6 bases). This CDR3 has 16 amino acids. Trimming cost V 3 bases and J 4 bases, with 16 bases left between them. The germline V gene has CDR1 LNHNV and CDR2 YYDKDF (reference sequence). CDR3 amino acids: CATSRLRDRGYNEQFF. DNA of the CDR3: TGTGCCACCAGCAGGTTGCGGGACCGTGGTTACAATGAGCAGTTCTTC.

This clonotype was seen more than once but under ten times. The rearrangement joins TRBV28 to TRBJ2-7, with 8 bases matching TRBD1. CDR3 length equals 12 residues. Looked up from germline, CDR1 is MDHEN and CDR2 is SYDVKM. The V segment lost 8 bases and the J segment 2 bases; nucleotides outside the gene matches: 2. CDR3 DNA: TGTGCCAGCCGGGACAGGCCCTACGAGCAGTACTTC. Amino acid sequence: CASRDRPYEQYF.

A few counts support this clonotype. V is TRBV20-1 and J is TRBJ2-7; the D gene is possibly TRBD1 (5 bases). CDR3 length equals 15 residues. The V gene's germline CDR1 is DFQATT and CDR2 SNEGSKA (reference sequence). The V end lost 1 base, the J end lost 9 bases, and 22 bases lay between the germline ends. CDR3 nucleotide sequence: TGCAGTGCTAGAGCCAGTGAGACAGTTGCTACGGGGCAGTACTTC. As protein: CSARASETVATGQYF.

This chain uses TRBV6-6 with TRBJ1-3, with no clear D. Germline V gives CDR1 MNHNY, CDR2 SVGAGI (reference sequence). The germline V and J ends were trimmed by 5 bases and 0 bases, with 5 bases remaining between them. This CDR3 has 13 amino acids. CDR3 DNA: TGTGCCAGCAGTGGGTTCTCTGGAAACACCATATATTTT. As protein: CASSGFSGNTIYF.

The chain is built from TRBV6-6 and TRBJ2-1; D remains ambiguous. CDR3 size: 14 residues. Per the germline V gene, CDR1 is MNHNY and CDR2 is SVGAGI (reference sequence). V dropped 11 bases and J dropped 0 bases, with 14 bases sitting between them. The CDR3 sequence: CAAAGGHSYNEQFF. DNA for the CDR3: TGTGCCGCGGCCGGCGGCCACTCCTACAATGAGCAGTTCTTC.

The CDR3 protein is CASSLAVADSNYGYTF. CDR3 DNA: TGTGCCAGCAGCTTAGCAGTAGCCGATTCTAACTATGGCTACACCTTC. J is TRBJ1-2 and V is TRBV7-6; D remains unclear. There are 16 residues in the CDR3. V dropped 0 bases and J dropped 0 bases, with 11 bases sitting between them. From germline, CDR1 is SGHVS and CDR2 FNYEAQ.

The chain has TRBV2 and TRBJ2-2; D is unclear. The germline gives CDR1 SNHLY, CDR2 FYNNEI. The CDR3 is 15 residues long. Trimming pared 8 bases from V and 0 bases from J, leaving 13 bases between. Here the CDR3 reads CASLPARANTGELFF. The CDR3, as DNA: TGTGCCAGCCTCCCAGCCCGAGCGAACACCGGGGAGCTGTTTTTT.

In its sample, this clonotype was seen a few times. V is TRBV6-2 or TRBV6-3 and J is TRBJ2-7; a weak D match, TRBD1 (6 bases). With 2 bases removed from V and 2 bases from J, the gap between germline ends came to 16 bases. The germline gives CDR1 MNHEY, CDR2 SVGEGT. The CDR3 runs to 16 residues. CDR3 DNA sequence: TGTGCCAGCAGTTACGACCCCGGGACACCGACCTACGAGCAGTACTTC. Amino acids: CASSYDPGTPTYEQYF.